These 27 T cell receptor beta chains were all obtained from the same sample, sequenced in a study of glioma-infiltrating T cells after dendritic cell vaccination. Time point here: after dendritic cell vaccination, including at tumor progression/relapse. The repertoire was sequenced with immunoSEQ multiplex PCR; TCRdb's copy has only in-frame clones and lacks some. The sample lists 91,000 or so clones; about 85% were seen once. Here the sequenced sample was blood, taken after dendritic cell vaccination. These TCRs come from a human donor with glioblastoma.

The gene calls are TRBV5-1 and TRBJ1-6, with D tentatively TRBD1 (6 bases). This CDR3 comprises 16 residues. Trimming shortened V by 4 bases and J by 9 bases, and 20 bases separated the two germline ends. From germline, CDR1 is SGHRS and CDR2 YFSETQ. The CDR3 DNA sequence: TGCGCCAGCAGCCCAACCAGCGGGGGGCCAGGTTCACCCCTCCACTTT. Translation: CASSPTSGGPGSPLHF.

The chain employs TRBV9 and TRBJ2-1; 13 nucleotides match TRBD2. In germline, CDR1 is SGDLS, CDR2 YYNGEE. CDR3 size: 15 residues. J gave up 5 bases and V 2 bases, and 1 base lay outside the gene matches. CDR3 loop: CASSVGTSGDNEQFF. The CDR3 coding sequence is TGTGCCAGCAGCGTCGGGACTAGCGGGGACAATGAGCAGTTCTTC.

The chain recombines TRBV20-1 with TRBJ1-2; D unresolved. In germline, CDR1 is DFQATT, CDR2 SNEGSKA (reference sequence). CDR3 length equals 11 residues. V lost 2 bases to trimming and J lost 4 bases, with 5 bases between them. CDR3 bases: TGCAGTGCTAGACAGGTCTATGGCTACACCTTC. It translates to CSARQVYGYTF.

This clone came up a few times. The rearrangement uses TRBV7-8 and TRBJ1-1; D is possibly TRBD1 (5 bases). There are 15 residues in the CDR3. Trimming removed 2 bases at V and 0 bases at J, with 10 bases between. Germline CDR1 SGHVS, CDR2 FQNEAQ. This CDR3 is CASSLPRQLNTEAFF. CDR3 coding DNA: TGTGCCAGCAGCTTACCCCGACAGCTGAACACTGAAGCTTTCTTT.

The chain has TRBV5-1 and TRBJ1-6, with no clear D. The germline gives CDR1 SGHRS, CDR2 YFSETQ. Trimming removed 0 bases from V and 7 bases from J, with 17 bases in between. The CDR3 sequence is 17 residues long. CDR3 in amino acids: CASSLDLLRGTNSPLHF. The CDR3 DNA reads TGCGCCAGCAGCTTGGACCTTCTTCGGGGAACAAATTCACCCCTCCACTTT. Combining the CDR3 with reference TRBV5-1 and TRBJ1-6 gives the whole variable domain KAGVTQTPRYLIKTRGQQVTLSCSPISGHRSVSWYQQTPGQGLQFLFEYFSETQRNKGNFPGRFSGRQFSNSRSEMNVSTLELGDSALYLCASSLDLLRGTNSPLHFGNGTRLTVT.

This clone has a single count. The chain uses TRBV2 and TRBJ2-1; D not certain. CDR1 is SNHLY, CDR2 FYNNEI, per germline. The CDR3 consists of 16 residues. V dropped 3 bases and J dropped 6 bases, with 18 bases sitting between them. The CDR3 is CASSESAKKGLNEQFF. In DNA, the CDR3 is TGTGCCAGCAGTGAGTCAGCGAAGAAAGGTCTCAATGAGCAGTTCTTC.

This clone was counted a few times. The rearrangement uses TRBV6-6 and TRBJ2-7, with TRBD1 identical over 10 bases. Germline values: CDR1 MNHNY, CDR2 SVGAGI (reference sequence). J gave up 1 base and V 8 bases, and 8 bases lay outside the gene matches. CDR3 length: 15 amino acids. CDR3 bases: TGTGCCAGCGGTGACCGGGACAGGGGTTCCTACGAGCAGTACTTC. Residues: CASGDRDRGSYEQYF.

The rearrangement links TRBV5-6 to TRBJ2-2; 9 bases are a match to TRBD1. V trimming: 4 bases; J trimming: 5 bases; junction bases outside the gene matches: 9. CDR3 length: 16 residues. Germline values: CDR1 SGHDT, CDR2 YYEEEE. DNA for the CDR3: TGTGCCAGCAGCCCTCAACAGGGGGCGGGGACCGGGGAGCTGTTTTTT. It translates to CASSPQQGAGTGELFF.

The J gene is TRBJ2-3, the V gene TRBV19, with 7 bases lining up with TRBD2. The CDR3 extends over 14 amino acids. Germline V gene data show CDR1 as LNHDA and CDR2 as SQIVND (reference sequence). The J segment lost 5 bases and the V segment lost 3 bases, leaving 5 bases of the junction unmatched. CDR3 sequence (DNA): TGTGCCAGTAGTATTTGGCAGCGGGGAGATACGCAGTATTTT. Its protein product is CASSIWQRGDTQYF.

J is TRBJ2-1 and V is TRBV6-1, with 12 bases matching TRBD2. The germline CDR1 and CDR2 sequences are MNHNS and SASEGT. There are 18 residues in the CDR3. After removal of 0 bases from V and 3 bases from J, the junction contained 6 bases not matched to a gene. Here the CDR3 DNA reads TGTGCCAGCAGTGAAGCGCTTCGACTAGCGGGAGACTACAATGAGCAGTTCTTC. Translation gives CASSEALRLAGDYNEQFF.

The rearrangement uses TRBV5-6 and TRBJ1-4; 7 bases fit TRBD1. The length of the CDR3 is 15 residues. The trim removed 3 bases at V and 2 bases at J, leaving 4 bases unmatched. Per the germline V gene, CDR1 is SGHDT and CDR2 is YYEEEE. The CDR3 loop is CASSSTGVTNEKLFF. The CDR3, as DNA: TGTGCCAGCAGCTCCACAGGGGTCACTAATGAAAAACTGTTTTTT.

This clone has only a few counts. The gene calls are TRBV18 and TRBJ2-7; 8 bases map to TRBD1. V was clipped by 3 bases and J by 4 bases; unmatched bases: 5. The CDR3 is made up of 14 amino acids. Per the germline V gene, CDR1 is KGHSH and CDR2 is LQKENI. CDR3 amino acids: CASSPGQDRYEQYF. CDR3 DNA sequence: TGTGCCAGCTCACCGGGACAGGATCGGTACGAGCAGTACTTC.

This clone appeared once. The chain employs TRBV27 and TRBJ2-1; D possibly corresponds to TRBD1 (5 bases). The CDR3 loop spans 18 amino acids. Germline V lookup: CDR1 MNHEY, CDR2 SMNVEV (reference sequence). With 5 bases removed from V and 0 bases from J, the gap between germline ends came to 20 bases. The CDR3, as DNA: TGTGCCAGCAGTCCCCCGTATGGGGCCCTAAGCTCCTACAATGAGCAGTTCTTC. Translation: CASSPPYGALSSYNEQFF.

J is TRBJ2-5 and V is TRBV5-6; 9 positions match TRBD2. The CDR3 is made up of 16 amino acids. Germline-derived CDR1 and CDR2 are SGHDT and YYEEEE. The V segment lost 1 base and the J segment 4 bases; nucleotides outside the gene matches: 8. The CDR3 loop is CASSLLAGEDGETQYF. CDR3 nucleotides: TGTGCCAGCAGCTTGTTAGCGGGAGAAGATGGAGAGACCCAGTACTTC. The full variable domain, its missing parts supplied by reference TRBV5-6 and TRBJ2-5, is DAGVTQSPTHLIKTRGQQVTLRCSPKSGHDTVSWYQQALGQGPQFIFQYYEEEERQRGNFPDRFSGHQFPNYSSELNVNALLLGDSALYLCASSLLAGEDGETQYFGPGTRLLVL.

CDR3: CASSEGSYGYTF. The CDR3 DNA is TGTGCCAGCAGCGAAGGGAGTTATGGCTACACCTTC. The chain uses TRBV5-4 and TRBJ1-2; D is ambiguous. Germline assignment: CDR1 SGHNT and CDR2 YYREEE (reference sequence). V was pared by 4 bases and J by 5 bases, with 9 bases between. The CDR3 has 12 residues.

The V gene is TRBV5-1, the J gene TRBJ2-1; a possible D gene is TRBD1 (6 bases). Trimming cost V 0 bases and J 9 bases, with 19 bases left between them. Germline CDR1 SGHRS, CDR2 YFSETQ. The CDR3 contains 16 residues. CDR3 in amino acids: CASSLGGQGAEIEQFF. CDR3 bases: TGCGCCAGCAGCTTGGGGGGGCAGGGCGCCGAAATTGAGCAGTTCTTC.

The rearrangement uses TRBV9 and TRBJ2-7; no firm D call. V lost 0 bases, J lost 2 bases, and 9 bases lay in between. The length of the CDR3 is 14 residues. Germline lookup yields CDR1 SGDLS and CDR2 YYNGEE. The CDR3 spells CASSVAGSPYEQYF. Written as DNA, the CDR3 is TGTGCCAGCAGCGTAGCCGGGTCACCCTACGAGCAGTACTTC.

V and J are TRBV18 and TRBJ1-2, with 9 bases matching TRBD1. With V trimmed by 8 bases and J by 8 bases, 18 bases remained unmatched. In germline, CDR1 is KGHSH, CDR2 LQKENI. This CDR3 has 16 residues. The CDR3 reads CASLAGTGIRVKGYTF. The CDR3 DNA reads as TGTGCCAGCCTAGCCGGGACAGGGATAAGAGTGAAGGGCTACACCTTC.

A few counts support this clone. The chain couples TRBV5-4 to TRBJ1-1; tentative D call: TRBD1 (5 bases). The CDR3 is 16 amino acids. Germline values: CDR1 SGHNT, CDR2 YYREEE (reference sequence). V dropped 0 bases and J dropped 3 bases, with 15 bases sitting between them. CDR3 sequence reads: CASSLGGGLGDTEAFF. CDR3 nucleotides: TGTGCCAGCAGCTTGGGGGGAGGCCTGGGGGACACTGAAGCTTTCTTT.

In DNA, the CDR3 is TGTGCCAGCAGCTTAGGCGGGGCCAAGGGCTACACCTTC. Translated, it gives CASSLGGAKGYTF. This chain links TRBV7-6 with TRBJ1-2; possibly TRBD1 for D (5 bases). The CDR3 runs to 13 residues. V lost 1 base and J 8 bases, leaving 11 bases between the germline ends. CDR1 and CDR2 from the germline V gene are SGHVS and FNYEAQ. Full variable domain (missing parts from reference TRBV7-6 and TRBJ1-2): GAGVSQSPRYKVTKRGQDVALRCDPISGHVSLYWYRQALGQGPEFLTYFNYEAQQDKSGLPNDRFSAERPEGSISTLTIQRTEQRDSAMYRCASSLGGAKGYTFGSGTRLTVV.

This chain's CDR3 is CSFRLAGDNEQFF. DNA for the CDR3: TGCAGCTTTAGACTAGCGGGGGACAATGAGCAGTTCTTC. The gene calls are TRBV29-1 and TRBJ2-1; 12 bases fit TRBD2. The CDR3 runs to 13 residues. J gave up 5 bases and V 8 bases, and 4 bases lay outside the gene matches. Germline values: CDR1 SQVTM, CDR2 ANQGSEA.

The rearrangement uses TRBV5-1 and TRBJ1-3; the D is unclear. V was shortened by 0 bases and J by 2 bases, with 9 bases between the two germline ends. The CDR3 sequence is 15 residues long. Germline-derived CDR1 and CDR2 are SGHRS and YFSETQ. The CDR3 region is CASSLGAIPGNTIYF. In DNA form, the CDR3 reads TGCGCCAGCAGCTTGGGAGCGATCCCTGGAAACACCATATATTTT.

The chain links TRBV6-5 to TRBJ1-2; D is unresolved. CDR1 is MNHEY and CDR2 is SVGAGI in the germline V gene. This CDR3 is 15 amino acids long. The V end was cut by 4 bases, the J end by 5 bases, with 17 bases between. In DNA form, the CDR3 reads TGTGCCAGCAGTTCCTCTCAAACGGGGAAATATGGCTACACCTTC. It encodes CASSSSQTGKYGYTF.

This clone showed up just once. The rearrangement joins TRBV14 to TRBJ2-1, with 10 bases aligning to TRBD1. Germline loops: CDR1 SGHDN, CDR2 FVKESK. The CDR3 contains 16 residues. V lost 0 bases, J lost 5 bases, and 4 bases stayed unmatched. The DNA for the CDR3 is TGTGCCAGCAGCCAAGACTTGGGACAGGGGAACAATGAGCAGTTCTTC. Translating gives CASSQDLGQGNNEQFF. Full variable domain (rest looked up from reference TRBV14 and TRBJ2-1): EAGVTQFPSHSVIEKGQTVTLRCDPISGHDNLYWYRRVMGKEIKFLLHFVKESKQDESGMPNNRFLAERTGGTYSTLKVQPAELEDSGVYFCASSQDLGQGNNEQFFGPGTRLTVL.

The CDR3 protein is CASSSLGGSDGYTF. The CDR3 region has the DNA TGTGCCAGCAGTTCGTTAGGAGGGTCCGATGGCTACACCTTC. The rearrangement uses TRBV27 and TRBJ1-2, with no clear D. This CDR3 comprises 14 residues. V lost 4 bases and J 6 bases, leaving 15 bases between the germline ends. Germline V gene lookup returns CDR1 MNHEY and CDR2 SMNVEV (reference sequence).

This clone came up a few times. The chain couples TRBV5-6 to TRBJ1-6; 7 bases line up with TRBD1. Losses at the gene ends were 0 bases for V and 6 bases for J; bases not matched to a gene: 3. Germline V gene lookup returns CDR1 SGHDT and CDR2 YYEEEE. This CDR3 is built from 15 residues. Here the CDR3 reads CASSLAGTVNSPLHF. The CDR3 DNA reads TGTGCCAGCAGCTTGGCCGGGACAGTTAATTCACCCCTCCACTTT.

This rearrangement joins TRBV4-1 to TRBJ2-1; TRBD1 aligns across 7 bases. The V gene's germline CDR1 is MGHRA and CDR2 YSYEKL. The CDR3 length is 16 residues. Trimming at V came to 4 bases and at J to 0 bases, leaving 6 bases not matched to a gene. The CDR3 here is CASSLEGASSYNEQFF. In DNA, the CDR3 is TGCGCCAGCAGCCTCGAGGGGGCCAGCTCCTACAATGAGCAGTTCTTC.